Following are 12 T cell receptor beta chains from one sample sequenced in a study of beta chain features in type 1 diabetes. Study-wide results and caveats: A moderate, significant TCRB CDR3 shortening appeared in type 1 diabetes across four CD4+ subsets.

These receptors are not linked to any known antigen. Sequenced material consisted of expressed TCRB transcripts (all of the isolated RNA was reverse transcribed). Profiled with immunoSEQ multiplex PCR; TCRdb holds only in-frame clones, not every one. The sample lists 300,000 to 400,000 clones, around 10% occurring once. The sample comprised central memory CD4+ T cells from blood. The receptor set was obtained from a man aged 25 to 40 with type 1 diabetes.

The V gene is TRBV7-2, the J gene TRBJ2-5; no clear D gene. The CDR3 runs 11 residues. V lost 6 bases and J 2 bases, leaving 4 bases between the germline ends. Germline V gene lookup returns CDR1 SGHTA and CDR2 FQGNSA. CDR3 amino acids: CASRIQETQYF. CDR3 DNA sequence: TGTGCCAGCAGGATACAAGAGACCCAGTACTTC.

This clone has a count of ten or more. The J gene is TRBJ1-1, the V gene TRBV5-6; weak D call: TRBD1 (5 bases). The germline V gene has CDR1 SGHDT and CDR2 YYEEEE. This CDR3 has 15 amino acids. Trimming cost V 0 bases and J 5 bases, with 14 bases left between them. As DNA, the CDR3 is TGTGCCAGCAGCTTGGCCGGGGCAGGGAGGACTGAAGCTTTCTTT. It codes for CASSLAGAGRTEAFF.

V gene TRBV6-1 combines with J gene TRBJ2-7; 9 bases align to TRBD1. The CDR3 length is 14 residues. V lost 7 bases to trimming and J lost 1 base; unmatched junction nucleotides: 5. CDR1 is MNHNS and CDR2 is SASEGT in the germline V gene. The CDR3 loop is CASMGQGWSYEQYF. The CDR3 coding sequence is TGTGCCAGCATGGGACAGGGATGGTCCTACGAGCAGTACTTC.

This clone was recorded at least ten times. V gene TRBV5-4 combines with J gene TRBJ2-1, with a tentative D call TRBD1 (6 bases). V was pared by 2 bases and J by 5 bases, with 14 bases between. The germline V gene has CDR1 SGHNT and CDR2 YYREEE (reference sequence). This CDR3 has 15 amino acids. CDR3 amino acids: CASSFPQGSNNEQFF. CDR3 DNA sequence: TGTGCCAGCAGCTTCCCACAGGGTTCAAACAATGAGCAGTTCTTC. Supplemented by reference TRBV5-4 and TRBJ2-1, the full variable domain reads ETGVTQSPTHLIKTRGQQVTLRCSSQSGHNTVSWYQQALGQGPQFIFQYYREEENGRGNFPPRFSGLQFPNYSSELNVNALELDDSALYLCASSFPQGSNNEQFFGPGTRLTVL.

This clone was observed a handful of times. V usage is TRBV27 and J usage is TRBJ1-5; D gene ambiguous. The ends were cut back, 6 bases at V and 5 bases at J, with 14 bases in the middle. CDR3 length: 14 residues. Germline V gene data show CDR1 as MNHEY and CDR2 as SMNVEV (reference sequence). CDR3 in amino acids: CASSLMSTDQPQHF. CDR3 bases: TGTGCCAGCAGCCTTATGAGTACCGATCAGCCCCAGCATTTT.

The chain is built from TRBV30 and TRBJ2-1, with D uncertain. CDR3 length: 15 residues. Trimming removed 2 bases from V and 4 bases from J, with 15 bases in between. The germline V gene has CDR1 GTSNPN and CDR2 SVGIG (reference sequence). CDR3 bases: TGTGCCTGGAGTTCTTCTAGAGAGGATTACAATGAGCAGTTCTTC. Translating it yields CAWSSSREDYNEQFF.

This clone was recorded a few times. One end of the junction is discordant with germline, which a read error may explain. CDR3 residues: CASSQEASTEQFF. The CDR3 nucleotides are TGCGCCAGCAGCCAAGAGGCTAGCACTGAGCAGTTCTTC. The rearrangement links TRBV7-9 to TRBJ2-1; D possibly corresponds to TRBD2 (5 bases). The length of the CDR3 is 13 residues. Germline V CDR1 and CDR2: SEHNR, FQNEAQ (reference sequence).

The CDR3 sequence is CAISDGDTGHYGYTF. The CDR3 bases are TGTGCCATCAGTGATGGGGACACGGGTCATTATGGCTACACCTTC. The V call is TRBV10-3, the J call TRBJ1-2; a weak D match, TRBD1 (6 bases). Trimming took 3 bases from V and 5 from J, leaving 16 bases between them. The CDR3 runs to 15 residues. Germline CDR1 reads ENHRY; CDR2 reads SYGVKD.

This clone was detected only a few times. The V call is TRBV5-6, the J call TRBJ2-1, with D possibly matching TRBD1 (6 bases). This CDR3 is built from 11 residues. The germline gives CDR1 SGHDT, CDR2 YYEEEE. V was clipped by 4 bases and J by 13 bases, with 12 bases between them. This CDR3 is CASSTQGNQFF. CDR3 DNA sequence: TGTGCCAGCAGCACACAGGGTAACCAGTTCTTC.

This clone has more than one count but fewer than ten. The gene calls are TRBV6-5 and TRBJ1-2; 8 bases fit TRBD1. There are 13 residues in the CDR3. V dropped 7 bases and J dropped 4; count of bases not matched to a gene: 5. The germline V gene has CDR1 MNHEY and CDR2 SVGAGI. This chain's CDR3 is CASKRQGIYGYTF. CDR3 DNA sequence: TGTGCCAGCAAGAGACAGGGGATCTATGGCTACACCTTC.

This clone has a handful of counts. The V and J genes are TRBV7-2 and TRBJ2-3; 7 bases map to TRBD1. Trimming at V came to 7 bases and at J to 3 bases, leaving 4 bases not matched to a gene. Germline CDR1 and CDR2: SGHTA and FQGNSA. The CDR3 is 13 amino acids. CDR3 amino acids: CASTPGGTDTQYF. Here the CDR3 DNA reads TGTGCCAGCACCCCAGGGGGAACAGATACGCAGTATTTT.

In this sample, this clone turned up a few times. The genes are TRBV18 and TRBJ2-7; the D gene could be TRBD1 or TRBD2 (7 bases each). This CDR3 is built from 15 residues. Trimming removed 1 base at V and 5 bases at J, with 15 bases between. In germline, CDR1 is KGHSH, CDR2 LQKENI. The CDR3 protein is CASSPLSGGGHEQYF. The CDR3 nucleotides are TGTGCCAGCTCACCACTATCAGGGGGAGGGCACGAGCAGTACTTC.